Each of the 16 T cell receptor beta chains below was sequenced from the same sample in a study of blood T cell repertoires in COVID-19. Produced via immunoSEQ multiplex PCR; TCRdb's table is partial and in-frame only. The repertoire includes under 250,000 clones, less than 90% of them detected once, and approximately 5.1% sits in the top ten. The sample was peripheral blood. These receptors all stem from a woman aged 55-70 years who had recovered from COVID-19.

The chain combines TRBV11-2 with TRBJ1-1; TRBD1 might be the D (5 bases). Germline V gene data show CDR1 as SGHAT and CDR2 as FQNNGV. The CDR3 consists of 14 residues. Between the trimmed V and J ends, which lost 3 bases and 5 bases, there was a span of 13 bases. For the CDR3, the DNA is TGTGCCAGCAGCTTCATCTCCGGGGGGACTGAAGCTTTCTTT. This gives the protein CASSFISGGTEAFF.

The rearrangement links TRBV9 to TRBJ2-2; tentatively, D is TRBD1 (5 bases). The CDR3 sequence is 14 residues long. The V end was cut by 0 bases, the J end by 4 bases, with 7 bases between. The germline gives CDR1 SGDLS, CDR2 YYNGEE. The CDR3 reads CASSVGQPTGELFF. The CDR3 DNA follows: TGTGCCAGCAGCGTAGGACAGCCCACCGGGGAGCTGTTTTTT.

The CDR3 DNA reads as TGTGCCAGCAGCCAAGTTATTGGACAGAAGGCTAATGAAAAACTGTTTTTT. Its protein product is CASSQVIGQKANEKLFF. V is TRBV3-1 (or the pseudogene TRBV3-2) and J is TRBJ1-4; possibly TRBD1 for D (6 bases). This CDR3 comprises 17 residues. Trimming removed 1 base at V and 3 bases at J, with 15 bases between. The germline CDR1 and CDR2 sequences are LGHDT and YNNKEL (reference sequence).

The gene calls are TRBV18 and TRBJ2-7, with 8 nucleotides matching TRBD2. The CDR3 is 16 amino acids. Trimming took 3 bases from V and 5 from J; bases not matched to a gene: 12. Germline V lookup: CDR1 KGHSH, CDR2 LQKENI. The CDR3 DNA reads as TGTGCCAGCTCACCTCCCCGCTCGGGGGGGACTGACGAGCAGTACTTC. Translating it yields CASSPPRSGGTDEQYF. Drawing the rest from reference TRBV18 and TRBJ2-7, the complete variable domain is NAGVMQNPRHLVRRRGQEARLRCSPMKGHSHVYWYRQLPEEGLKFMVYLQKENIIDESGMPKERFSAEFPKEGPSILRIQQVVRGDSAAYFCASSPPRSGGTDEQYFGPGTRLTVT.

The chain recombines TRBV7-2 with TRBJ2-7, with 11 nucleotides matching TRBD1. V lost 2 bases, J lost 5 bases, and 5 bases stayed unmatched. CDR1 is SGHTA and CDR2 is FQGNSA in the germline V gene. This CDR3 contains 15 residues. The CDR3 reads CASSLRTGGLNEQYF. The DNA for the CDR3 is TGTGCCAGCAGCTTAAGGACAGGGGGCCTGAACGAGCAGTACTTC.

This clone appeared a single time. In DNA form, the CDR3 reads TGTGCCAGCAGCCAGGGCGGGACAGGGTTGTTTGGGCAAGAGACCCAGTACTTC. It codes for CASSQGGTGLFGQETQYF. The J gene is TRBJ2-5, the V gene TRBV5-4; 9 positions agree with TRBD1. V shed 4 bases and J 2 bases; nucleotides not matched to a gene: 15. Germline lookup yields CDR1 SGHNT and CDR2 YYREEE (reference sequence). The CDR3 totals 18 residues.

The chain is built from TRBV4-2 and TRBJ1-2, with unresolved D. From germline, CDR1 is LGHNA and CDR2 YNFKEQ. The CDR3 is 15 residues long. V gave up 0 bases and J gave up 1 base, with 9 bases separating them. CDR3 region: CASSQDRSGNYGYTF. CDR3 nucleotides: TGTGCCAGCAGCCAAGATCGAAGCGGTAACTATGGCTACACCTTC.

The rearrangement links TRBV2 to TRBJ2-7, with a weak D call TRBD1 (6 bases). V lost 7 bases to trimming and J lost 4 bases, with 11 bases between them. The germline V gene has CDR1 SNHLY and CDR2 FYNNEI. CDR3 length: 12 residues. CDR3 nucleotides: TGTGCCAGCAAACAGGGTGGGTACGAGCAGTACTTC. Its protein product is CASKQGGYEQYF.

This sequence joins TRBV29-1 and TRBJ1-1; D unresolved. Germline V gene data show CDR1 as SQVTM and CDR2 as ANQGSEA. V shed 6 bases and J shed 3 bases, with 8 bases lying between them. There are 11 residues in the CDR3. CDR3 protein: CSVGLYTEAFF. In nucleotides, the CDR3 is TGCAGCGTCGGACTGTACACTGAAGCTTTCTTT.

This chain links TRBV2 with TRBJ2-2; TRBD1 is a possible D gene (5 bases). V was clipped by 6 bases and J by 2 bases, with 10 bases between them. The CDR3 extends over 14 amino acids. Germline-derived CDR1 and CDR2 are SNHLY and FYNNEI. Here the CDR3 reads CASRSTANTGELFF. CDR3 in DNA: TGTGCCAGCAGATCGACAGCAAACACCGGGGAGCTGTTTTTT.

The CDR3 bases are TGTGCCAGCAGCTTAGCGGGGGTAACATATGGCTACACCTTC. Encoded protein: CASSLAGVTYGYTF. The V and J genes are TRBV11-2 and TRBJ1-2, with D possibly being TRBD1 (5 bases). Trimming shortened V by 1 base and J by 5 bases, and 11 bases separated the two germline ends. There are 14 residues in the CDR3. CDR1 is SGHAT and CDR2 is FQNNGV in the germline V gene.

The chain employs TRBV6-5 and TRBJ2-2, with 9 positions matching TRBD1. The CDR3 spans 14 residues. Germline CDR1 is MNHEY and CDR2 is SVGAGI. J was trimmed by 6 bases and V by 10 bases; bases with no gene match: 9. The CDR3 protein is CATNRDRAAGELFF. The CDR3 DNA is TGTGCCACCAACCGGGACAGGGCAGCCGGGGAGCTGTTTTTT.

CDR3 nucleotides: TGTGCCAGCAGCCCCGCAGGGGAAGGCTATGGCTACACCTTC. It yields the protein CASSPAGEGYGYTF. This chain joins TRBV27 and TRBJ1-2; D might be TRBD1 (6 bases). This CDR3 is built from 14 residues. The ends were cut back, 6 bases at V and 4 bases at J, with 15 bases in the middle. CDR1 and CDR2 (germline): MNHEY, SMNVEV (reference sequence).

CDR3 sequence reads: CASSPGTDYNSPLHF. As DNA, the CDR3 is TGTGCCAGCTCACCGGGGACAGATTATAATTCACCCCTCCACTTT. This chain links TRBV18 with TRBJ1-6; 7 nucleotides agree with TRBD1. V lost 3 bases and J lost 4; bases outside the gene matches: 3. The length of the CDR3 is 15 residues. Germline V gene data show CDR1 as KGHSH and CDR2 as LQKENI.

The V call is TRBV7-9, the J call TRBJ2-7, with a possible D match to TRBD2 (5 bases). Trimming left V 2 bases short and J 5 bases short, with 19 bases between. CDR3 length: 16 residues. Germline V gene data show CDR1 as SEHNR and CDR2 as FQNEAQ (reference sequence). The CDR3 sequence is CASSLPGEGFVDEQYF. The CDR3 coding sequence is TGTGCCAGCAGCTTACCGGGCGAGGGTTTCGTCGACGAGCAGTACTTC.

The rearrangement joins TRBV5-1 to TRBJ1-1, with 8 positions matching TRBD1. Trimming took 2 bases from V and 5 from J; bases not matched to a gene: 2. Per germline, CDR1 SGHRS and CDR2 YFSETQ. CDR3 length: 13 residues. The DNA of the CDR3 is TGCGCCAGCAGCTTACAGGGGGAAACTGAAGCTTTCTTT. This codes for CASSLQGETEAFF.